Only a few counts were recorded for the clone carrying this TCR beta chain. These data are taken from a study of human T cells and chemical hapten exposure. The CDR3 length is 16 residues. CDR1 and CDR2 (germline): SQVTM, ANQGSEA. Unmatched junction bases numbered 21, after V lost 7 bases and J lost 9 bases. Regarding time point: patch test 2, 6 weeks after DPC sensitization. Treatment denoted: therapeutic diphenylcyclopropenone sensitization with weekly scalp DPC. TCRdb itself ran the RACE reads through MiXCR, one entry per CDR3 protein. The sample carries fewer than 100,000 distinct CDR3 sequences, 7% to 10% recorded once.

This clonotype originated in a woman aged 35 to 49 with alopecia areata. Some clones in this sample may be carry-over from other donors' samples. The material was whole blood, obtained in connection with sensitization to the hapten diphenylcyclopropenone (DPC). The chain couples TRBV29-1 to TRBJ2-1, with 7 bases matching TRBD2. CDR3 nucleotides: TGCAGCGCCGCGGGGGTTGTTAACATTCATACGAGTGAGCAGTTCTTC. It translates to CSAAGVVNIHTSEQFF.